Listed here are 23 T cell receptor beta chains from one sample, sequenced in a study of cytomegalovirus exposure and HLA in healthy donors. The PCR made use of 60 Vbeta and 13 Jbeta primers. TCRdb keeps only in-frame clones here, not all; method: immunoSEQ multiplex PCR. The sample includes roughly 140,000 clones, 80% to 90% of them seen just once. What was sequenced was PBMCs. The receptors derive from a boy between 2 and 10 years old in good health and CMV-seronegative.

The V call is TRBV9, the J call TRBJ2-7; 9 nucleotides agree with TRBD1. CDR3 length equals 14 residues. CDR1 is SGDLS and CDR2 is YYNGEE in the germline V gene. V was pared by 4 bases and J by 2 bases, with 4 bases of the junction left unmatched. The CDR3 DNA sequence: TGTGCCAGCAGCCCTGGGACAGGGCCCTACGAGCAGTACTTC. Translated, it gives CASSPGTGPYEQYF.

For this clone: The junction and the germline gene differ at one end; a read error may be behind it. The chain has TRBV6-1 and TRBJ2-7; D might be TRBD2 (7 bases). Germline assignment: CDR1 MNHNS and CDR2 SASEGT. This CDR3 is 15 amino acids long. CDR3 nucleotides: TGTGCCAGCAGCGAAGAGGGAGGGGGAGCCTACGAGCAGTACTTC. Protein: CASSEEGGGAYEQYF.

This clone came up once. The J gene is TRBJ1-6, the V gene TRBV27; TRBD1 matches 7 bases. Germline CDR1 reads MNHEY; CDR2 reads SMNVEV (reference sequence). This CDR3 region has 17 residues. The J segment lost 0 bases and the V segment lost 3 bases, leaving 5 bases of the junction unmatched. The CDR3 DNA is TGTGCCAGCAGTTTCACAGGGGCGATCTCCTATAATTCACCCCTCCACTTT. Translating gives CASSFTGAISYNSPLHF.

This clone was seen only a few times. The rearrangement joins TRBV7-9 to TRBJ2-7, with unresolved D. Germline V gene data show CDR1 as SEHNR and CDR2 as FQNEAQ (reference sequence). This CDR3 is built from 12 residues. V was pared by 1 base and J by 6 bases, with 7 bases between. The CDR3 reads CASSLDPGEQYF. DNA for the CDR3: TGTGCCAGCAGCTTAGATCCAGGCGAGCAGTACTTC.

This sequence joins TRBV27 and TRBJ2-7; D is perhaps TRBD2 (7 bases). This CDR3 contains 17 residues. From germline, CDR1 is MNHEY and CDR2 SMNVEV (reference sequence). V shed 7 bases and J shed 2 bases, with 24 bases lying between them. DNA for the CDR3: TGTGCCAGCAAGAGGAAGGGGGGGGGTTTCAAAGCCTACGAGCAGTACTTC. It translates to CASKRKGGGFKAYEQYF.

The chain uses TRBV28 and TRBJ1-5; D remains ambiguous. The CDR3 is made up of 13 amino acids. Germline loops: CDR1 MDHEN, CDR2 SYDVKM. Trimming removed 6 bases at V and 5 bases at J, with 11 bases between. The CDR3 sequence: CASSRGLDQPQHF. The DNA for the CDR3 is TGTGCCAGCAGCCGCGGTTTAGATCAGCCCCAGCATTTT.

The chain joins TRBV6-4 to TRBJ2-7; TRBD1 agrees at 10 bases. Germline CDR1 reads MRHNA; CDR2 reads SNTAGT. The CDR3 spans 12 residues. The CDR3 nucleotides read TGTGCAGCAGTGACAGGGGGCTCTGAGCAGTACTTC. Residues: CAAVTGGSEQYF.

The V and J genes are TRBV7-6 and TRBJ1-5, with a possible D match to TRBD1 (5 bases). The germline V and J ends were trimmed by 5 bases and 4 bases, with 12 bases remaining between them. The germline gives CDR1 SGHVS, CDR2 FNYEAQ. The CDR3 length is 14 residues. The DNA for the CDR3 is TGTGCCAGCAGCCCGGGGGGGGGAAATCAGCCCCAGCATTTT. Its protein is CASSPGGGNQPQHF.

This clone showed up just a few times. This chain links TRBV6-6 with TRBJ2-1; 11 bases line up with TRBD1. The CDR3 length is 15 residues. Germline CDR1 MNHNY, CDR2 SVGAGI (reference sequence). With V trimmed by 6 bases and J by 8 bases, 9 bases remained unmatched. The CDR3 sequence is CASSLTGTGGYEQFF. CDR3 nucleotide sequence: TGTGCCAGCAGCCTTACCGGGACAGGGGGTTATGAGCAGTTCTTC.

This clone turned up a few times. This chain connects TRBV7-9 to TRBJ1-2, with 7 bases aligning to TRBD1. Germline-derived CDR1 and CDR2 are SEHNR and FQNEAQ (reference sequence). The CDR3 is 15 amino acids. V dropped 5 bases and J dropped 5; count of bases not matched to a gene: 11. The CDR3 protein is CASSPPGQTIYGYTF. CDR3 bases: TGTGCCAGCAGCCCGCCGGGACAGACAATTTATGGCTACACCTTC.

The V gene is TRBV19, the J gene TRBJ1-6, with D tentatively TRBD1 (6 bases). Between the trimmed V and J ends, which lost 7 bases and 4 bases, there was a span of 17 bases. Per germline, CDR1 LNHDA and CDR2 SQIVND (reference sequence). The CDR3 is made up of 16 amino acids. The CDR3 protein is CASTRETGPYNSPLHF. The CDR3 bases are TGTGCCAGTACGCGGGAGACAGGCCCGTATAATTCACCCCTCCACTTT.

V gene TRBV19 combines with J gene TRBJ1-5, with 8 bases fitting TRBD1. The CDR3 sequence is 16 residues long. Germline V gene sequence: CDR1 LNHDA, CDR2 SQIVND (reference sequence). Trimming removed 4 bases from V and 5 bases from J; junction bases left unmatched: 10. Here the CDR3 reads CASSTEDREEDQPQHF. Written as DNA, the CDR3 is TGTGCCAGTAGTACCGAGGACAGGGAGGAGGATCAGCCCCAGCATTTT.

This sequence joins TRBV6-5 and TRBJ2-7; D is unclear. The CDR3 runs to 14 residues. V lost 4 bases and J 1 base, leaving 11 bases between the germline ends. CDR1 MNHEY and CDR2 SVGAGI come from the germline V gene. The CDR3 reads CASSFSLGSYEQYF. CDR3 nucleotides: TGTGCCAGCAGTTTCAGCCTCGGGTCCTACGAGCAGTACTTC.

This clone was detected once. V is TRBV14 and J is TRBJ1-4; 8 positions agree with TRBD1. The CDR3 has 17 amino acids. CDR1 is SGHDN and CDR2 is FVKESK in the germline V gene. Losses at the gene ends were 4 bases for V and 3 bases for J; bases not matched to a gene: 10. Written as DNA, the CDR3 is TGTGCCAGCAGCCCGGGCAGGGGGCTTCAGTCTAATGAAAAACTGTTTTTT. Translated: CASSPGRGLQSNEKLFF.

V is TRBV10-3 and J is TRBJ2-5; 7 nucleotides match TRBD2. The CDR3 totals 15 residues. V lost 4 bases, J lost 5 bases, and 10 bases stayed unmatched. CDR1 and CDR2 from the germline V gene are ENHRY and SYGVKD. CDR3 in DNA: TGTGCCATCAGTGGGGTCGGGGGACTATGGGAGACCCAGTACTTC. Translated: CAISGVGGLWETQYF.

The chain couples TRBV29-1 to TRBJ2-4, with 7 nucleotides matching TRBD1. The germline gives CDR1 SQVTM, CDR2 ANQGSEA. The CDR3 extends over 18 amino acids. J lost 2 bases, V lost 6 bases, and 19 bases had no gene match. The CDR3 loop is CSVRGQDEAHVSKNIQYF. The CDR3 DNA is TGCAGCGTCCGAGGACAGGACGAAGCTCACGTATCCAAAAACATTCAGTACTTC.

The J gene is TRBJ1-1, the V gene TRBV14; D unclear. V lost 4 bases to trimming and J lost 4 bases, with 19 bases between them. This CDR3 contains 16 residues. Germline V gene data show CDR1 as SGHDN and CDR2 as FVKESK. The DNA of the CDR3 is TGTGCCAGCAGCCTTAAAAAAGGCGGTTTTTTCACTGAAGCTTTCTTT. It yields the protein CASSLKKGGFFTEAFF.

The J gene is TRBJ1-2, the V gene TRBV5-4, with 7 nucleotides matching TRBD1. Germline V gene data show CDR1 as SGHNT and CDR2 as YYREEE (reference sequence). J was trimmed by 0 bases and V by 4 bases; bases with no gene match: 12. This CDR3 comprises 17 residues. The CDR3 is CASSRPGQVIANYGYTF. The CDR3 region has the DNA TGTGCCAGCAGCCGACCCGGACAGGTGATAGCTAACTATGGCTACACCTTC.

The genes are TRBV28 and TRBJ2-7, with D unclear. Deletions cut 2 bases from V and 3 bases from J, with 8 bases between. From germline, CDR1 is MDHEN and CDR2 SYDVKM. The CDR3 totals 13 residues. The CDR3, as DNA: TGTGCCAGCAGTTTACTGGCCCTCTACGAGCAGTACTTC. This encodes CASSLLALYEQYF. The entire variable domain, with the rest obtained from reference TRBV28 and TRBJ2-7, is as follows: DVKVTQSSRYLVKRTGEKVFLECVQDMDHENMFWYRQDPGLGLRLIYFSYDVKMKEKGDIPEGYSVSREKKERFSLILESASTNQTSMYLCASSLLALYEQYFGPGTRLTVT.

CDR3 residues: CASSYDTGGSETQYF. CDR3 in DNA: TGTGCCAGCAGTTACGACACAGGGGGCTCAGAGACCCAGTACTTC. The chain combines TRBV6-5 with TRBJ2-5; 9 bases match TRBD1. V lost 2 bases and J lost 4; bases outside the gene matches: 5. This CDR3 spans 15 amino acids. Germline CDR1 MNHEY, CDR2 SVGAGI.

This clone was detected only a few times. This chain connects TRBV19 to TRBJ2-7; 7 bases fit TRBD1. V dropped 2 bases and J dropped 1; count of bases not matched to a gene: 2. This CDR3 comprises 14 residues. Germline V CDR1 and CDR2: LNHDA, SQIVND (reference sequence). DNA of the CDR3: TGTGCCAGTAGTATATCGGGACAGTCCTACGAGCAGTACTTC. This translates into CASSISGQSYEQYF.

The chain is built from TRBV6-6 and TRBJ2-5; 8 bases agree with TRBD2. Germline CDR1 reads MNHNY; CDR2 reads SVGAGI (reference sequence). J gave up 4 bases and V 4 bases, and 5 bases lay outside the gene matches. The CDR3 length is 14 residues. This CDR3 is CASSLRTSTETQYF. Written as DNA, the CDR3 is TGTGCCAGCAGTTTAAGGACTAGCACAGAGACCCAGTACTTC.

The chain carries TRBV5-4 and TRBJ2-3; the match to TRBD1 covers 11 bases. Per the germline V gene, CDR1 is SGHNT and CDR2 is YYREEE (reference sequence). This CDR3 spans 16 amino acids. Losses at the gene ends were 4 bases for V and 8 bases for J; bases not matched to a gene: 12. The CDR3 DNA is TGTGCCAGCAGCGGGACAGGGGGTGGACAGATCGGTACGCAGTATTTT. Its protein product is CASSGTGGGQIGTQYF.